These 20 T cell receptor beta chains came from one sample sequenced in a study of regulatory T cells in long-lasting Graves disease. TCR beta libraries were built with iRepertoire HTBI primers and Arm-PCR of CDR3 regions. TCRdb itself ran the multiplex PCR reads through MiXCR, one entry per CDR3 protein. The sample contains roughly 360,000 distinct CDR3 sequences, about 12% of which appear only once. Time point described: newly diagnosed GD, antithyroid drugs for less than 3 months. Researchers made the TCR library from RNA that was extracted from PBMCs. The same data also went into a second study, on T cells in Graves' hyperthyroidism and ophthalmopathy.

The sequencing used peripheral blood mononuclear cells (PBMCs), collected at new diagnosis, from a patient treated with antithyroid drugs. The receptors were gathered from a woman between 18 and 29 years old with Graves disease.

This clonotype was seen a handful of times. The rearrangement links TRBV24-1 to TRBJ2-3, with TRBD2 as a possible D gene (5 bases). Trimming cost V 5 bases and J 4 bases, with 6 bases left between them. Germline loops: CDR1 KGHDR, CDR2 SFDVKD. The CDR3 is 12 amino acids. This chain's CDR3 is CATSARADTQYF. CDR3 bases: TGTGCCACCAGTGCGCGGGCAGATACGCAGTATTTT.

This clonotype was found many times. This chain uses TRBV28 with TRBJ2-7; D remains ambiguous. This CDR3 is 12 amino acids long. From germline, CDR1 is MDHEN and CDR2 SYDVKM. V gave up 6 bases and J gave up 0 bases, with 6 bases separating them. The CDR3 nucleotides are TGTGCCAGCAGCCCCCACTCCTACGAGCAGTACTTC. As protein: CASSPHSYEQYF.

This clonotype has a count of ten or more. CDR3 nucleotide sequence: TGTGCCAGCAGTGAAATTTATCCGACAGGGGAGCTGTTTTTT. Protein: CASSEIYPTGELFF. The chain links TRBV6-1 to TRBJ2-2, with D uncertain. CDR3 length: 14 residues. CDR1 and CDR2 (germline): MNHNS, SASEGT. Trimming stripped 2 bases from V and 8 bases from J, with 12 bases between.

This chain links TRBV6-2 or TRBV6-3 with TRBJ1-2; D call uncertain. V lost 2 bases and J lost 7, with 20 bases in between. This CDR3 is built from 16 residues. Germline values: CDR1 MNHEY, CDR2 SVGEGT. For the CDR3, the DNA is TGTGCCAGCAGTTACGGGCCCCAGAGGGCAGATATTGGCTACACCTTC. Protein sequence: CASSYGPQRADIGYTF.

The sample holds many counts of this clonotype. This chain links TRBV28 with TRBJ2-1; 10 bases match TRBD2. The germline V gene has CDR1 MDHEN and CDR2 SYDVKM. J was trimmed by 8 bases and V by 4 bases; bases with no gene match: 11. This CDR3 spans 16 amino acids. As DNA, the CDR3 is TGTGCCAGCAGTTCCTTAGCTAGCGGGAGTGTGGATGAGCAGTTCTTC. It translates to CASSSLASGSVDEQFF.

This clonotype was recorded at least ten times. In DNA, the CDR3 is TGCGCCAGCAGCTTGCGGACAGGGGGTGCGGACAATGAGCAGTTCTTC. It translates to CASSLRTGGADNEQFF. The chain links TRBV5-1 to TRBJ2-1, with 10 bases fitting TRBD1. V gave up 1 base and J gave up 5 bases; unmatched junction bases: 6. The CDR3 is 16 amino acids. Germline values: CDR1 SGHRS, CDR2 YFSETQ.

This clonotype showed up many times. This chain joins TRBV6-2 or TRBV6-3 and TRBJ2-2; D is uncertain. CDR1 and CDR2 (germline): MNHEY, SVGEGT. The V and J ends lost 2 bases and 5 bases respectively, with 9 bases between them. This CDR3 is 14 amino acids long. The CDR3 DNA reads TGTGCCAGCAGTTACCAGAATCCAACCGGGGAGCTGTTTTTT. As protein: CASSYQNPTGELFF.

The chain links TRBV2 to TRBJ1-5, with D perhaps matching TRBD1 (5 bases). CDR1 is SNHLY, CDR2 FYNNEI, per germline. V gave up 7 bases and J gave up 11 bases, with 18 bases separating them. The CDR3 sequence is 13 residues long. In DNA, the CDR3 is TGTGCCAGCAAAGTGGCGAGGGGCTTGTCCCAGCATTTT. It codes for CASKVARGLSQHF.

At least ten counts were recorded for this clonotype. V usage is TRBV6-1 and J usage is TRBJ2-5; weak D call: TRBD2 (5 bases). Germline V CDR1 and CDR2: MNHNS, SASEGT. The V end lost 7 bases, the J end lost 5 bases, and 14 bases lay between the germline ends. This CDR3 spans 13 amino acids. CDR3 nucleotides: TGTGCCAGCACCGCTACTAGAGTGGAGACCCAGTACTTC. Translating it yields CASTATRVETQYF.

In its sample, this clonotype was seen a few times. This chain connects TRBV6-1 to TRBJ1-2, with D uncertain. Deletions cut 7 bases from V and 3 bases from J, with 18 bases between. The CDR3 consists of 15 residues. Germline values: CDR1 MNHNS, CDR2 SASEGT. For the CDR3, the DNA is TGTGCCAGCACCGAGACTCCTTGGGCTGACTATGGCTACACCTTC. It encodes CASTETPWADYGYTF.

This clonotype was seen a handful of times. The chain joins TRBV19 to TRBJ1-1; D is undetermined. Trimming took off 6 bases at V and 8 bases at J, with 25 bases between the two ends. Germline loops: CDR1 LNHDA, CDR2 SQIVND (reference sequence). This CDR3 region has 16 residues. The CDR3 spells CASRAGRVRPMREAFF. The CDR3 nucleotides are TGTGCCAGTAGGGCGGGGAGGGTGAGACCGATGAGAGAAGCTTTCTTT. The full variable domain, in which reference TRBV19 and TRBJ1-1 provide the parts outside the CDR3, is DGGITQSPKYLFRKEGQNVTLSCEQNLNHDAMYWYRQDPGQGLRLIYYSQIVNDFQKGDIAEGYSVSREKKESFPLTVTSAQKNPTAFYLCASRAGRVRPMREAFFGQGTRLTVV.

This clonotype was counted between two and nine times. A much larger clone is a single base away; this may be a read error. The chain couples TRBV6-1 to TRBJ1-1, with TRBD1 as a possible D gene (5 bases). Germline CDR1 reads MNHNS; CDR2 reads SASEGT. The CDR3 runs 14 residues. The CDR3 sequence: CAGSEWARVMEAFF. The CDR3 nucleotides are TGTGCCGGCAGTGAATGGGCCAGGGTAATGGAAGCTTTCTTT.

This clonotype was picked up many times. The chain has TRBV6-2 or TRBV6-3 and TRBJ2-1; no clear D. This CDR3 is 17 amino acids long. V was pared by 5 bases and J by 5 bases, with 22 bases between. Germline values: CDR1 MNHEY, CDR2 SVGEGT. DNA of the CDR3: TGTGCCAGCAGTGACATAGACCGCGGAAGACTGAACAATGAGCAGTTCTTC. Translating gives CASSDIDRGRLNNEQFF.

This clonotype showed up many times. The J gene is TRBJ1-2, the V gene TRBV10-3; 7 bases fit TRBD1. The V gene end was trimmed by 6 bases and the J gene end by 7 bases; junction bases not matched to a gene: 11. In germline, CDR1 is ENHRY, CDR2 SYGVKD. The CDR3 sequence is 14 residues long. The CDR3 DNA reads TGTGCCATCAGAGAGAGCGGGACAGTAGGTGGCTACACCTTC. It yields the protein CAIRESGTVGGYTF.

This clonotype was observed many times. The chain recombines TRBV7-3 with TRBJ2-2, with 15 bases fitting TRBD2. Germline V gene sequence: CDR1 SGHTA, CDR2 FQGTGA. The CDR3 runs to 19 residues. V lost 2 bases and J lost 2; bases outside the gene matches: 6. DNA for the CDR3: TGTGCCAGCAGCTTACCTGGGACTAGCGGGAGGATTAACACCGGGGAGCTGTTTTTT. Translated, it gives CASSLPGTSGRINTGELFF. The variable domain in full, with the rest retrieved from reference TRBV7-3 and TRBJ2-2, is GAGVSQTPSNKVTEKGKYVELRCDPISGHTALYWYRQSLGQGPEFLIYFQGTGAADDSGLPNDRFFAVRPEGSVSTLKIQRTERGDSAVYLCASSLPGTSGRINTGELFFGEGSRLTVL.

This clonotype has only a few counts. Given a much more abundant clone one base away, this may be a read error. The gene calls are TRBV20-1 and TRBJ2-1; 9 bases are shared with TRBD2. Germline V lookup: CDR1 DFQATT, CDR2 SNEGSKA (reference sequence). This CDR3 region has 14 residues. The CDR3 bases are TGCAGTGCTAGATTCGTGCGGGAGGGACATGAGCAGCTCTTC. Residues: CSARFVREGHEQLF.

This clonotype was detected only a few times. This chain links TRBV25-1 with TRBJ2-2; a possible D gene is TRBD1 (6 bases). V lost 2 bases, J lost 4 bases, and 11 bases lay in between. Looked up from germline, CDR1 is MGHDK and CDR2 is SYGVNS. CDR3 length: 15 residues. CDR3 in amino acids: CASSELGARTGELFF. CDR3 nucleotides: TGTGCCAGCAGTGAACTGGGGGCCCGCACCGGGGAGCTGTTTTTT.

This clonotype has at least ten counts. This chain connects TRBV11-2 to TRBJ1-1, with D possibly matching TRBD1 (5 bases). V was clipped by 0 bases and J by 1 base, with 15 bases between them. This CDR3 has 17 amino acids. Germline V gene data show CDR1 as SGHAT and CDR2 as FQNNGV. DNA of the CDR3: TGTGCCAGCAGCTTAGACACACTGGGGGGAGGGAACACTGAAGCTTTCTTT. It is translated as CASSLDTLGGGNTEAFF.

The chain uses TRBV7-9 and TRBJ2-3; D tentatively reads TRBD1 or TRBD2 (5 bases each). CDR3 length: 15 amino acids. CDR1 is SEHNR and CDR2 is FQNEAQ in the germline V gene (reference sequence). The V gene lost 5 bases and the J gene lost 2 bases, with 14 bases spanning the gap. CDR3 amino acids: CASSPWDQITDTQYF. CDR3 nucleotides: TGTGCCAGCAGCCCCTGGGACCAAATCACAGATACGCAGTATTTT.

V usage is TRBV4-3 and J usage is TRBJ2-1; D uncertain. With 4 bases removed from V and 9 bases from J, the gap between germline ends came to 16 bases. Per the germline V gene, CDR1 is LGHNA and CDR2 is YSLEER. The CDR3 is 14 residues long. CDR3 DNA sequence: TGCGCCAGCAGCCGAGTGCTTAGGGTAGGTGAGCAGTTCTTC. The encoded protein is CASSRVLRVGEQFF.